Listed below are T cell receptor gamma chains from one sample, sequenced in a study of human gamma delta and Vdelta1 T cells. TCRdb processed the PCR reads again with the CATT caller. The sample shows approximately 8,400 gamma-chain clones, around 50% of them seen only once. No antigen has been identified for these receptors. Sequenced input: Vdelta1 gamma-delta T cells from blood grown in culture (DOT cells). Receptors originate from a human donor in good health. CDR3s include the opening cysteine and the closing phenylalanine or tryptophan. Clone size is given for some rows only: seen once, a few or many times, or a class if the clone is expanded.

clone_size: .; v_call: TRGV2; j_call: TRGJP1; cdr3_nt: TGTGCCACCTGGGACGCTACTGGTTGGTTCAAGATATTT; cdr3_aa: CATWDATGWFKIF
clone_size: .; v_call: TRGV3; j_call: TRGJ1/TRGJ2; cdr3_nt: TGTGCCACCTGGGACTCCTCAGTGTATAAGAAACTCTTT; cdr3_aa: CATWDSSVYKKLF
clone_size: .; v_call: TRGV2; j_call: TRGJ1/TRGJ2; cdr3_nt: TGTGCCACCTGGGACGGCCCAGGAAAACTCTTT; cdr3_aa: CATWDGPGKLF
clone_size: few; v_call: TRGV5; j_call: TRGJP2; cdr3_nt: TGTGCCACCTGGGACTATCCTTCCGGTGATTGGATCAAGACGTTT; cdr3_aa: CATWDYPSGDWIKTF
clone_size: .; v_call: TRGV3; j_call: TRGJP1; cdr3_nt: TGTGCCACCTGGTGGTGGACCACTGGTTGGTTCAAGATATTT; cdr3_aa: CATWWWTTGWFKIF
clone_size: once; v_call: TRGV4; j_call: TRGJ1/TRGJ2; cdr3_nt: TGTGCCACCTGGGATGGCCATTATTATTATGAGAAACTCTTT; cdr3_aa: CATWDGHYYYEKLF
clone_size: medium-sized; v_call: TRGV9; j_call: TRGJP2; cdr3_nt: TGTGCCTTGTGGGAGGTGTTGGGTAGTGATTGGATCAAGACGTTT; cdr3_aa: CALWEVLGSDWIKTF
clone_size: .; v_call: TRGV8; j_call: TRGJP2; cdr3_nt: TGTGCCACCTGGGATGATGATTGGATCAAGACGTTT; cdr3_aa: CATWDDDWIKTF
clone_size: .; v_call: TRGV4; j_call: TRGJ1/TRGJ2; cdr3_nt: TGTGCCACCTGGGATGGGCCCCTCTATTATAAGAAACTCTTT; cdr3_aa: CATWDGPLYYKKLF
clone_size: .; v_call: TRGV8; j_call: TRGJ1/TRGJ2; cdr3_nt: TGTGCCACCTGGGATCCGGGTAAGAAACTCTTT; cdr3_aa: CATWDPGKKLF
clone_size: few; v_call: TRGV9; j_call: TRGJ1/TRGJ2; cdr3_nt: TGTGCCTTGTGGGAGGCGAAGAAGAAACTCTTT; cdr3_aa: CALWEAKKKLF
clone_size: .; v_call: TRGV10; j_call: TRGJ1/TRGJ2; cdr3_nt: TGTGCTGCGTGGGACGATTATTATAAGAAACTCTTT; cdr3_aa: CAAWDDYYKKLF
clone_size: .; v_call: TRGV3; j_call: TRGJ1/TRGJ2; cdr3_nt: TGTGCCACCTGGGACAGGCCAAACAACGACTATTATAAGAAACTCTTT; cdr3_aa: CATWDRPNNDYYKKLF
clone_size: .; v_call: TRGV8; j_call: TRGJ1/TRGJ2; cdr3_nt: TGTGCCACCTGGGATTTGAACGGTTATTATAAGAAACTCTTT; cdr3_aa: CATWDLNGYYKKLF
clone_size: .; v_call: TRGV9; j_call: TRGJ1/TRGJ2; cdr3_nt: TGTGCCTTGTGGGAGATCTATTATAAGAAACTCTTT; cdr3_aa: CALWEIYYKKLF
clone_size: few; v_call: TRGV3; j_call: TRGJ1/TRGJ2; cdr3_nt: TGTGCCACCTGGGACAGGCCCATTTATTATAAGAAACTCTTT; cdr3_aa: CATWDRPIYYKKLF
clone_size: medium-sized; v_call: TRGV8; j_call: TRGJP2; cdr3_nt: TGTGCCACCTGGGATAGGGATTGGATCAAGACGTTT; cdr3_aa: CATWDRDWIKTF
clone_size: medium-sized; v_call: TRGV9; j_call: TRGJP1; cdr3_nt: TGTGCCTTGTGGGAGGTTGGACTCAAGATATTT; cdr3_aa: CALWEVGLKIF
clone_size: .; v_call: TRGV5; j_call: TRGJP2; cdr3_nt: TGTGCCACCTGGGACAGGTACTTCTCTCGGATCAAGACGTTT; cdr3_aa: CATWDRYFSRIKTF
clone_size: few; v_call: TRGV8; j_call: TRGJ1/TRGJ2; cdr3_nt: TGTGCCACCTGGGACCCTAATTATTATAAGAAACTCTTT; cdr3_aa: CATWDPNYYKKLF
clone_size: .; v_call: TRGV3; j_call: TRGJP2; cdr3_nt: TGTGCCACCTGGGACCCGGAATGTGATAGTAGTGATTGGATCAAGACGTTT; cdr3_aa: CATWDPECDSSDWIKTF